This T cell receptor (beta chain) was found in a study of beta chain features in type 1 diabetes. About the research overall: Sorted cells, more than 95,000,000 in number, were examined across all samples. Whole-study findings and limits: Patients with Type 1 diabetes showed moderately but significantly shorter TCRB CDR3s in all four CD4+ subsets.

In regard to this clone: Its antigen is unknown.

Isolated RNA was reverse transcribed in full, so expressed TCRB transcripts were sequenced. Sequencing used immunoSEQ multiplex PCR; TCRdb keeps in-frame clones, though not all of them. The data hold about 740,000 clones, with 13% observed a single time. This clonotype was sampled from a man aged 18 to 30 with type 1 diabetes. Specimen: naive CD4+ T cells from blood.

The CDR3 sequence is CASSYSMDRGYTF. CDR3 coding DNA: TGTGCCAGCAGTTACTCGATGGACAGGGGCTACACCTTC. The rearrangement links TRBV6-5 to TRBJ1-2, with TRBD1 matching 7 bases. This CDR3 has 13 residues. Germline assignment: CDR1 MNHEY and CDR2 SVGAGI. V shed 0 bases and J 8 bases; nucleotides not matched to a gene: 3.